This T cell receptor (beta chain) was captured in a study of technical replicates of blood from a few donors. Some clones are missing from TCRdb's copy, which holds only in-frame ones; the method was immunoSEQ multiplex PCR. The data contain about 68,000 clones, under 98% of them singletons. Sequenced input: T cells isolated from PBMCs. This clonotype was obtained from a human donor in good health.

The CDR3 loop is CASSVGGQGASNTEAFF. In DNA, the CDR3 is TGTGCCAGCAGCGTAGGAGGACAGGGGGCTTCAAACACTGAAGCTTTCTTT. The chain uses TRBV9 and TRBJ1-1, with 11 bases aligning to TRBD1. J was trimmed by 2 bases and V by 0 bases; bases with no gene match: 6. The CDR3 spans 17 residues. Germline loops: CDR1 SGDLS, CDR2 YYNGEE.